A selection of T cell receptor beta chains follows, all from one sample in a study of CD8 T cells in ankylosing spondylitis. TCRdb re-called the 5' RACE reads through MiXCR, storing one row per CDR3 protein. The repertoire holds about 390,000 distinct CDR3 sequences, with approximately 20% as singletons. The specimen was blood, either unsorted or a sorted T cell fraction (not recorded which). The source of these receptors is a male donor with ankylosing spondylitis. CDR3s leave out the opening cysteine and the closing phenylalanine or tryptophan. The order of the fields is J gene, D gene, V gene, CDR3 protein. D genes are given only for firm matches.

j_gene: TRBJ1-2; d_gene: -; v_gene: TRBV28; CDR3aa: ASSFGGGALISTAGYT
j_gene: TRBJ2-7; d_gene: TRBD2; v_gene: TRBV28; CDR3aa: ASSLTPRLAEEQY
j_gene: TRBJ2-7; d_gene: -; v_gene: TRBV11-3; CDR3aa: ASSLGPYSYEQY
j_gene: TRBJ2-2; d_gene: -; v_gene: TRBV4-1; CDR3aa: ASSQGVFGELF
j_gene: TRBJ2-3; d_gene: -; v_gene: TRBV20-1; CDR3aa: SARGGAGPTDTQY
j_gene: TRBJ2-1; d_gene: TRBD2; v_gene: TRBV5-1; CDR3aa: ASSSAGGAYNEQF
j_gene: TRBJ2-5; d_gene: TRBD1; v_gene: TRBV20-1; CDR3aa: SARGDPTRTGVETQY
j_gene: TRBJ1-3; d_gene: -; v_gene: TRBV18; CDR3aa: ASSPPSGTGNTIY
j_gene: TRBJ2-5; d_gene: -; v_gene: TRBV18; CDR3aa: ASSPLTNQETQY
j_gene: TRBJ2-3; d_gene: -; v_gene: TRBV3-1; CDR3aa: ASSQDYPDTQY
j_gene: TRBJ2-6; d_gene: -; v_gene: TRBV20-1; CDR3aa: SAVRANVLT
j_gene: TRBJ2-2; d_gene: TRBD1; v_gene: TRBV4-3; CDR3aa: ASSPGQGSGTGELF
j_gene: TRBJ2-5; d_gene: -; v_gene: TRBV7-2; CDR3aa: ASSFFGTGEETQY
j_gene: TRBJ2-3; d_gene: TRBD2; v_gene: TRBV29-1; CDR3aa: SVVITGGDTQY
j_gene: TRBJ2-3; d_gene: TRBD1; v_gene: TRBV4-1; CDR3aa: ASSQVTGVLDTQY
j_gene: TRBJ2-1; d_gene: TRBD1; v_gene: TRBV29-1; CDR3aa: SGGQGAQNEQF
j_gene: TRBJ2-7; d_gene: TRBD2; v_gene: TRBV20-1; CDR3aa: SAGVSGRREQY
j_gene: TRBJ2-5; d_gene: -; v_gene: TRBV7-6; CDR3aa: ASSSKLTGGYQETQY
j_gene: TRBJ2-7; d_gene: -; v_gene: TRBV7-3; CDR3aa: ASSSNGGPGLYEQY
j_gene: TRBJ2-4; d_gene: TRBD1; v_gene: TRBV29-1; CDR3aa: SVRDSPNIQY
j_gene: TRBJ2-7; d_gene: TRBD2; v_gene: TRBV10-3; CDR3aa: AISSSGREVEQY
j_gene: TRBJ2-5; d_gene: -; v_gene: TRBV4-3; CDR3aa: ASSQGYGPEETQY
j_gene: TRBJ1-1; d_gene: TRBD1; v_gene: TRBV10-3; CDR3aa: AFRDRENTEAF
j_gene: TRBJ1-1; d_gene: -; v_gene: TRBV12-3/TRBV12-4; CDR3aa: ASGPAGTGTEAF
j_gene: TRBJ2-6; d_gene: TRBD2; v_gene: TRBV5-5; CDR3aa: ASSLESSGGSGANVLT
j_gene: TRBJ2-1; d_gene: -; v_gene: TRBV5-6; CDR3aa: ASSIQGDEQF
j_gene: TRBJ2-7; d_gene: -; v_gene: TRBV6-2/TRBV6-3; CDR3aa: ASGRIRNEQY
j_gene: TRBJ1-2; d_gene: -; v_gene: TRBV6-1; CDR3aa: ASRPTGWADGYT
j_gene: TRBJ2-1; d_gene: -; v_gene: TRBV7-9; CDR3aa: ASWGRGSYNEQF
j_gene: TRBJ2-1; d_gene: -; v_gene: TRBV20-1; CDR3aa: SAGRAAGLNEQF
j_gene: TRBJ2-1; d_gene: TRBD1; v_gene: TRBV11-2; CDR3aa: ASSWRTGGFNEQF
j_gene: TRBJ2-7; d_gene: TRBD2; v_gene: TRBV7-9; CDR3aa: ASGARASGIDAQY
j_gene: TRBJ2-2; d_gene: TRBD1; v_gene: TRBV9; CDR3aa: ASSVAGTGATGELF
j_gene: TRBJ1-1; d_gene: -; v_gene: TRBV12-3/TRBV12-4; CDR3aa: ASSRDGGSEAF
j_gene: TRBJ1-1; d_gene: TRBD1; v_gene: TRBV30; CDR3aa: AWRDRGVSEAF
j_gene: TRBJ1-3; d_gene: TRBD1; v_gene: TRBV12-3/TRBV12-4; CDR3aa: ASSFSTVLGQGNTIY
j_gene: TRBJ1-5; d_gene: -; v_gene: TRBV5-5; CDR3aa: ASSLAPEGDQPQH
j_gene: TRBJ2-1; d_gene: TRBD2; v_gene: TRBV7-9; CDR3aa: ASSFSGSYNEQF
j_gene: TRBJ2-5; d_gene: -; v_gene: TRBV10-3; CDR3aa: AISEEIMAGPSPPQTQY
j_gene: TRBJ2-7; d_gene: TRBD2; v_gene: TRBV28; CDR3aa: ASTSSGSLIHEQY
j_gene: TRBJ2-5; d_gene: -; v_gene: TRBV4-1; CDR3aa: ASSQVRDFKETQY
j_gene: TRBJ1-2; d_gene: -; v_gene: TRBV25-1; CDR3aa: ASSELGGAGANYGYT
j_gene: TRBJ1-4; d_gene: TRBD1; v_gene: TRBV19; CDR3aa: ASSVQGLGNEKLF
j_gene: TRBJ2-1; d_gene: -; v_gene: TRBV5-1; CDR3aa: ASSLVVGFSYNEQF
j_gene: TRBJ2-3; d_gene: -; v_gene: TRBV20-1; CDR3aa: SARFGVTQY
j_gene: TRBJ1-1; d_gene: -; v_gene: TRBV5-1; CDR3aa: ASRPVPQGTEAF
j_gene: TRBJ1-1; d_gene: -; v_gene: TRBV28; CDR3aa: ASSFPSGASRRTEAF
j_gene: TRBJ2-2; d_gene: TRBD1; v_gene: TRBV12-3/TRBV12-4; CDR3aa: ASRRTGRTGELF
j_gene: TRBJ2-1; d_gene: TRBD2; v_gene: TRBV5-1; CDR3aa: ASSLEASGDNEQF
j_gene: TRBJ2-1; d_gene: TRBD2; v_gene: TRBV20-1; CDR3aa: SARLGLAEGYNEQF
j_gene: TRBJ2-1; d_gene: TRBD1; v_gene: TRBV19; CDR3aa: ASSAGTGDRYNEQF
j_gene: TRBJ2-7; d_gene: -; v_gene: TRBV15; CDR3aa: ATSRGSLTPVLLYEQY
j_gene: TRBJ1-4; d_gene: -; v_gene: TRBV5-1; CDR3aa: ASSLGQKDEKLF
j_gene: TRBJ2-1; d_gene: -; v_gene: TRBV29-1; CDR3aa: SVEAWTNSNEQF
j_gene: TRBJ2-4; d_gene: -; v_gene: TRBV20-1; CDR3aa: SVTNPHSVGSLAKNIQY
j_gene: TRBJ2-3; d_gene: -; v_gene: TRBV7-3; CDR3aa: ASSSQGMVLDTQY
j_gene: TRBJ1-5; d_gene: TRBD1; v_gene: TRBV6-2/TRBV6-3; CDR3aa: ASSYGTDQPQH